This T cell receptor (beta chain) emerged from a study of CD8+ T cells in alopecia areata. Study-wide background: Among treated patients, oral tofacitinib was administered at 5 to 10 mg twice daily. Findings and caveats of the study: Normal scalp had lower clonality than lesional scalp, with alopecia totalis/universalis lesions showing this most strongly.

Details on this clone: Its target is unknown. This CDR3 is also generated by other DNA sequences in the sample.

cDNA reverse transcribed from extracted RNA served as the sequencing template. The protocol was immunoSEQ multiplex PCR, while the TCRdb copy is restricted to in-frame clones and leaves out a portion. The table records 120,000 or so clones, around two fifths of them present only once. Researchers picked out CD4+ and CD8+ T cells from PBMCs by sorting. Germline V CDR1 and CDR2: MNHEY, SMNVEV (reference sequence). The CDR3 is 14 amino acids. V was pared by 6 bases and J by 1 base, with 5 bases of the junction left unmatched. The V and J genes are TRBV27 and TRBJ2-5; the match to TRBD1 covers 7 bases. The clonotype originates from a human donor with alopecia areata. The sample was CD4+ T cells sorted from blood. CDR3 amino acids: CASRPGTVQETQYF. The CDR3 DNA reads TGTGCCAGCAGACCCGGGACAGTCCAAGAGACCCAGTACTTC.